Each of the 20 T cell receptor beta chains below was sequenced from the same sample in a study of metastatic and nonmetastatic thyroid tumors (dated by TCRdb to the early 2020s). Libraries came from PCR. TCRdb names Illumina HiSeq 4000 as the instrument used. TCRdb itself trimmed the public reads at Q25 with fastp, ran MiXCR and retained productive beta chains. This sample comprises 21,000 or so clones, more than 25% of them detected only once. The top ten clonotypes cover 5.4% of the sample. No treatment had been received by any patient before thyroid surgery. Sequences were obtained from tumor tissue. All receptors derive from a female donor with papillary thyroid cancer or a benign thyroid nodule (not recorded which). Some clones in this sample may be carry-over from other donors' samples.

Worth noting for this clone: One end of the junction does not line up with germline, which may come from a read error. The chain is built from TRBV3-1 and TRBJ2-7, with D perhaps TRBD1 (5 bases). This CDR3 is built from 13 residues. Germline CDR1 is LGHDT and CDR2 is YNNKEL (reference sequence). The CDR3 protein is CASSLGHSYDQYF. In DNA form, the CDR3 reads TGTGCCAGCAGCCTAGGACACTCCTACGATCAGTACTTT.

The chain links TRBV2 to TRBJ2-3; no reliable D call. The CDR3 covers 12 residues. V was trimmed by 4 bases and J by 1 base, leaving 3 bases between them. Germline values: CDR1 SNHLY, CDR2 FYNNEI. Written as DNA, the CDR3 is TGTGCCAGCAGTGGGGGCACAGATACGCAGTATTTT. Protein: CASSGGTDTQYF.

This clone occurred a few times. V is TRBV27 and J is TRBJ2-1; possible D gene TRBD2, 6 bases. V was shortened by 0 bases and J by 8 bases, with 17 bases between the two germline ends. This CDR3 is built from 16 residues. Germline V gene lookup returns CDR1 MNHEY and CDR2 SMNVEV (reference sequence). The CDR3 DNA sequence: TGTGCCAGCAGTTTATCTCCGGGAGACAGCCGGTATGAGCAGTTCTTC. Residues: CASSLSPGDSRYEQFF.

This clone appeared many times. The CDR3 DNA is TGTGCCAGCAGCCAAGGACAGGGGAGTGTGGTAGAGACCCAGTACTTC. Translating it yields CASSQGQGSVVETQYF. This rearrangement joins TRBV4-2 to TRBJ2-5; 8 nucleotides line up with TRBD1. With 1 base clipped from V and 4 bases from J, the junction kept 8 bases outside the gene matches. This CDR3 contains 16 residues. Germline V gene lookup returns CDR1 LGHNA and CDR2 YNFKEQ.

The CDR3 DNA sequence: TGTGCCAGCATCCCCGTGCGGTTTGATGGAAACACCATATATTTT. Translated: CASIPVRFDGNTIYF. The V gene is TRBV6-1, the J gene TRBJ1-3; no definite D call. The germline V and J ends were trimmed by 7 bases and 3 bases, with 16 bases remaining between them. CDR1 is MNHNS and CDR2 is SASEGT in the germline V gene. The CDR3 is 15 residues long.

In its sample, this clone was seen many times. This chain links TRBV5-4 with TRBJ2-3, with D possibly being TRBD2 (5 bases). Germline CDR1 SGHNT, CDR2 YYREEE (reference sequence). V lost 4 bases and J 2 bases, leaving 14 bases between the germline ends. The length of the CDR3 is 15 residues. CDR3 coding DNA: TGTGCCAGCAGCCTTGACCAGCGGAACACAGATACGCAGTATTTT. As protein: CASSLDQRNTDTQYF.

The V gene is TRBV7-8, the J gene TRBJ1-2; 8 bases fit TRBD1. The CDR3 runs 17 residues. Germline CDR1 reads SGHVS; CDR2 reads FQNEAQ. Losses at the gene ends were 5 bases for V and 8 bases for J; bases not matched to a gene: 19. CDR3 nucleotide sequence: TGTGCCAGCAGCCCGACCCAAATAAGGACAGGGCCGGGCGGCTACACCTTC. It is translated as CASSPTQIRTGPGGYTF.

This clone was counted at least ten times. This may arise from a read error, as a much more abundant clone is one base away. The genes are TRBV9 and TRBJ2-1; 9 bases are a match to TRBD2. Per the germline V gene, CDR1 is SGDLS and CDR2 is YYNGEE. The CDR3 has 15 residues. The CDR3: CASSVGGGVNNEQSF. The CDR3 nucleotides read TGTGCCAGCAGCGTAGGCGGGGGGGTCAACAATGAGCAGTCCTTC.

The chain has TRBV6-1 and TRBJ2-7; 9 bases are a match to TRBD2. The J segment lost 6 bases and the V segment lost 7 bases, leaving 10 bases of the junction unmatched. Germline V CDR1 and CDR2: MNHNS, SASEGT. The CDR3 extends over 14 amino acids. Here the CDR3 DNA reads TGTGCCAGCACCGGGACTAGCATCGGATCCGAGCAGTACTTC. Amino acids: CASTGTSIGSEQYF.

This chain joins TRBV30 and TRBJ2-7, with no clear D. Trimming shortened V by 5 bases and J by 2 bases, and 10 bases separated the two germline ends. The CDR3 covers 12 residues. Germline V lookup: CDR1 GTSNPN, CDR2 SVGIG (reference sequence). The CDR3 nucleotides read TGTGCCTGGTGGGTTCCCACCTACGAGCAGTACTTC. Translating gives CAWWVPTYEQYF.

In its sample, this clone was seen many times. This sequence joins TRBV9 and TRBJ1-3; D is ambiguous. This CDR3 is built from 16 residues. Germline-derived CDR1 and CDR2 are SGDLS and YYNGEE. Trimming shortened V by 2 bases and J by 1 base, and 13 bases separated the two germline ends. In DNA form, the CDR3 reads TGTGCCAGCAGCGTGACCCTGGGGAAATCTGGAAACACCATATATTTT. Translation: CASSVTLGKSGNTIYF.

This clone was seen a handful of times. V is TRBV6-1 and J is TRBJ2-7, with 10 positions matching TRBD2. J lost 5 bases, V lost 4 bases, and 2 bases had no gene match. The length of the CDR3 is 13 residues. CDR1 MNHNS and CDR2 SASEGT come from the germline V gene. The CDR3 loop is CASSVLAGDEQYF. CDR3 nucleotide sequence: TGTGCCAGCAGTGTGCTAGCGGGAGACGAGCAGTACTTC.

With regard to this clone: One end of the junction varies from germline; a read error may be responsible. This chain uses TRBV19 with TRBJ1-5; 9 nucleotides match TRBD1. CDR1 is LNHDA, CDR2 SQIVND, per germline (reference sequence). The length of the CDR3 is 15 residues. CDR3 amino acids: CSSSTGQGFNHPQHF. The CDR3, as DNA: TGTTCCAGTAGTACTGGACAGGGGTTCAATCATCCCCAGCATTTT.

This clone was observed many times. The chain recombines TRBV10-1 with TRBJ2-2; 11 nucleotides match TRBD1. Germline V lookup: CDR1 WNHNN, CDR2 SYGVQD (reference sequence). V trimming: 10 bases; J trimming: 3 bases; junction bases outside the gene matches: 4. The CDR3 spans 14 residues. This CDR3 reads CATRGQGDTGELFF. Written as DNA, the CDR3 is TGCGCCACCCGGGGACAGGGGGACACCGGGGAGCTGTTTTTT.

This chain joins TRBV6-4 and TRBJ2-7; 10 bases fit TRBD2. The V gene end was trimmed by 5 bases and the J gene end by 2 bases; junction bases not matched to a gene: 24. There are 21 residues in the CDR3. Germline CDR1 and CDR2: MRHNA and SNTAGT. This CDR3 is CASSPGPPGLARGRGAYEQYF. The CDR3, as DNA: TGTGCCAGCAGTCCCGGGCCCCCGGGACTAGCGAGAGGGAGGGGCGCCTACGAGCAGTACTTC.

This clone has a count of ten or more. Since a much larger clone is just one base distant, this may be a read error. The V gene is TRBV12-3 or TRBV12-4, the J gene TRBJ2-1, with D unclear. This CDR3 region has 16 residues. V was clipped by 5 bases and J by 8 bases, with 22 bases between them. The CDR3 region is CASSPRISPELDEQFF. The CDR3 DNA follows: TGTGCCAGCAGTCCACGGATTAGCCCAGAACTGGATGAGCAGTTCTTC.

As to this clone: The junction departs from the called germline gene at one end, perhaps through a read error. Other DNA variants within this sample encode the same CDR3. The rearrangement uses TRBV7-2 and TRBJ2-5, with D uncertain. Per the germline V gene, CDR1 is SGHTA and CDR2 is FQGNSA. This CDR3 comprises 14 residues. The CDR3, as DNA: TGTGCCAGCAGCCTGGCCTATTCGGGTGAGACCCAGTATTTC. Protein: CASSLAYSGETQYF.

This clone has a count of ten or more. The rearrangement joins TRBV9 to TRBJ2-1; TRBD2 aligns across 13 bases. V lost 8 bases and J lost 2; bases outside the gene matches: 4. CDR1 is SGDLS, CDR2 YYNGEE, per germline. The CDR3 has 15 residues. The CDR3 loop is CASGTSGGAYNEQFF. The CDR3 nucleotides are TGTGCCAGTGGAACTAGCGGGGGGGCCTACAATGAGCAGTTCTTC.

The rearrangement joins TRBV11-3 to TRBJ2-1; D might be TRBD2 (6 bases). CDR3 length: 14 residues. The V gene lost 0 bases and the J gene lost 8 bases, with 11 bases spanning the gap. The germline CDR1 and CDR2 sequences are SGHNT and YENEEA. This CDR3 is CASSLETRGDEQFF. CDR3 nucleotide sequence: TGTGCCAGCAGCTTAGAGACTAGAGGCGATGAGCAGTTCTTC.

The table lists this clone with a few counts. At one end, the junction sequence differs from germline, possibly due to a read error. The gene calls are TRBV6-1 and TRBJ2-2; 12 positions match TRBD2. This CDR3 region has 15 residues. From germline, CDR1 is MNHNS and CDR2 SASEGT. This CDR3 is CASMLAGGNTGEPFF. CDR3 DNA: TGTGCCAGCATGCTAGCGGGGGGGAACACCGGGGAGCCGTTTTTT.